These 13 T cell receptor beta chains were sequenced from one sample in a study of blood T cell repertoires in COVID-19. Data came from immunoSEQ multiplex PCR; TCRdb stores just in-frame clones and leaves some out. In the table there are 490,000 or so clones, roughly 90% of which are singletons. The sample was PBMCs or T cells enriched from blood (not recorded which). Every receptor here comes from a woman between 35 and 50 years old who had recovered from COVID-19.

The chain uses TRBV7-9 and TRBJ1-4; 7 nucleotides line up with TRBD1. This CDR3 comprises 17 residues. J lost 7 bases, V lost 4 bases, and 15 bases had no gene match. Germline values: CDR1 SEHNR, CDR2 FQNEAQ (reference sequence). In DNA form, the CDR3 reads TGTGCCAGCAGCTCCTTCGGACAGGCTCGCGAAGGTGAAAAACTGTTTTTT. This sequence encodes CASSSFGQAREGEKLFF.

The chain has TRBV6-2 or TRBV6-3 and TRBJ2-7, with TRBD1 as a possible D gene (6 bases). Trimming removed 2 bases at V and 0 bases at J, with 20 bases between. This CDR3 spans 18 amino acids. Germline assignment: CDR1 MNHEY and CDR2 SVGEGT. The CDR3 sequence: CASSYTPTDRINSYEQYF. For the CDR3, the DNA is TGTGCCAGCAGTTACACCCCCACTGACAGGATAAACTCCTACGAGCAGTACTTC.

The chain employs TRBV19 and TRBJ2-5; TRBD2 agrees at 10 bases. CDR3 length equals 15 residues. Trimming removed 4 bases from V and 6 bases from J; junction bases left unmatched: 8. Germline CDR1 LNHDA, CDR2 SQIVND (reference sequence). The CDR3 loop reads CASSKASGGQQTQYF. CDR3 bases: TGTGCCAGTAGTAAGGCTAGCGGGGGTCAACAGACCCAGTACTTC.

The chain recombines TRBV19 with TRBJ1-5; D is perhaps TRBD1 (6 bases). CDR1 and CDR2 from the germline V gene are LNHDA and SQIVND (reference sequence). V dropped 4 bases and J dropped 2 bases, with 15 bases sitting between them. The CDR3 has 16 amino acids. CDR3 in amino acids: CASSKNRADGNQPQHF. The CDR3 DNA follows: TGTGCCAGTAGTAAAAACAGGGCGGATGGCAATCAGCCCCAGCATTTT.

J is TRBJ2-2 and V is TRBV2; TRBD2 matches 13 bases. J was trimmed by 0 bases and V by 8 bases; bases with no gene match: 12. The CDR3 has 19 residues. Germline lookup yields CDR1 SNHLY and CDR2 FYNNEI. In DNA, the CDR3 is TGTGCCAGCGCCGTTAGAAAGGGACTAGCGGGGACGAACACCGGGGAGCTGTTTTTT. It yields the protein CASAVRKGLAGTNTGELFF. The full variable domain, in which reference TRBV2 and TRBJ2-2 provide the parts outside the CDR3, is EPEVTQTPSHQVTQMGQEVILRCVPISNHLYFYWYRQILGQKVEFLVSFYNNEISEKSEIFDDQFSVERPDGSNFTLKIRSTKLEDSAMYFCASAVRKGLAGTNTGELFFGEGSRLTVL.

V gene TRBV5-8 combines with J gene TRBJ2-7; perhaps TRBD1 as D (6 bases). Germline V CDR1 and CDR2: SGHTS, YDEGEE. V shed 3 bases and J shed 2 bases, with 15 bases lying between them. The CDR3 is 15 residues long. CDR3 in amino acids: CASSWKHRQAYEQYF. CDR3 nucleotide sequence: TGTGCCAGCAGCTGGAAACATCGACAGGCCTACGAGCAGTACTTC.

The CDR3 coding sequence is TGTGCCAGCAGCGCAACAGGGAGGGACACTGAAGCTTTCTTT. It yields the protein CASSATGRDTEAFF. The rearrangement links TRBV9 to TRBJ1-1; D possibly corresponds to TRBD1 (6 bases). V lost 3 bases and J lost 3, with 12 bases in between. CDR3 length equals 14 residues. CDR1 SGDLS and CDR2 YYNGEE come from the germline V gene. Using reference TRBV9 and TRBJ1-1 for the parts outside the CDR3, the full variable domain is DSGVTQTPKHLITATGQRVTLRCSPRSGDLSVYWYQQSLDQGLQFLIQYYNGEERAKGNILERFSAQQFPDLHSELNLSSLELGDSALYFCASSATGRDTEAFFGQGTRLTVV.

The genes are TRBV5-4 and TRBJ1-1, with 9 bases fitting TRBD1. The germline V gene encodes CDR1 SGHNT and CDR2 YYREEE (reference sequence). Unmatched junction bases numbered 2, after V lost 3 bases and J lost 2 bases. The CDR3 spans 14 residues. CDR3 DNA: TGTGCCAGCAGCTGGGGACAGGGCAACACTGAAGCTTTCTTT. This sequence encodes CASSWGQGNTEAFF.

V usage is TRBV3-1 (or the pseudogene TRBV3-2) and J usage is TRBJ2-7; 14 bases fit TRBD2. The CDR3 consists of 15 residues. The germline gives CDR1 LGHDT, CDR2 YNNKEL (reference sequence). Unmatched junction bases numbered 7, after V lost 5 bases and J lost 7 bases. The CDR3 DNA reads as TGTGCCAGCAGCACACAGACTAGCGGGAGGGCTGAGCAGTACTTC. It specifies CASSTQTSGRAEQYF.

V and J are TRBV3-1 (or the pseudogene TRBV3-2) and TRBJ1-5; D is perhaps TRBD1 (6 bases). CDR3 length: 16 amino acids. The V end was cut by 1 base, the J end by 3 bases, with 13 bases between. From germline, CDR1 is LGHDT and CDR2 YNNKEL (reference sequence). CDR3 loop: CASSQGQALLNQPQHF. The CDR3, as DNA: TGTGCCAGCAGCCAAGGACAGGCGCTTCTCAATCAGCCCCAGCATTTT.

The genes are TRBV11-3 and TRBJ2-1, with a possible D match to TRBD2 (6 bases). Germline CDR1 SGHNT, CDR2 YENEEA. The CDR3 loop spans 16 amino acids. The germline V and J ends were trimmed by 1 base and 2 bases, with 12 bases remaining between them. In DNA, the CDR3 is TGTGCCAGCAGCTTAGTTGCACTAGCCCCCTACAATGAGCAGTTCTTC. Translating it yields CASSLVALAPYNEQFF.

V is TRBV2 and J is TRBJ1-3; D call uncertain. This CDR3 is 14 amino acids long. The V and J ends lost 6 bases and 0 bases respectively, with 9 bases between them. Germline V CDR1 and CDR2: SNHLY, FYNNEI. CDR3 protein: CASSATVSGNTIYF. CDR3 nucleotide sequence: TGTGCCAGCAGCGCAACAGTCTCTGGAAACACCATATATTTT.

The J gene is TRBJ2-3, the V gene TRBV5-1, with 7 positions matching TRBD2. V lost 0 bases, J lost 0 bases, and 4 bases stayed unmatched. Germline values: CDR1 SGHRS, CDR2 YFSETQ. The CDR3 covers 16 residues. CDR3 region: CASSLGLASSTDTQYF. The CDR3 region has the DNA TGCGCCAGCAGCTTGGGACTAGCTTCAAGCACAGATACGCAGTATTTT.